This T cell receptor (beta chain) was sequenced during a study of technical replicates of blood from a handful of donors. Data came from immunoSEQ multiplex PCR; TCRdb stores just in-frame clones and leaves some out. The sample yields about 71,000 clones, around 97% seen once. The CDR3 spans 14 residues. V lost 4 bases and J lost 5, with 15 bases in between. Germline assignment: CDR1 SGDLS and CDR2 YYNGEE. The sequencing sample was made of T cells isolated from PBMCs. The clonotype was recovered from a human donor in good health. The rearrangement uses TRBV9 and TRBJ2-5; D perhaps matches TRBD1 (5 bases). CDR3 DNA: TGTGCCAGCAGCCCTAGGGGCAGGGTGGAGACCCAGTACTTC. Translated: CASSPRGRVETQYF. Combining the CDR3 with reference TRBV9 and TRBJ2-5 gives the whole variable domain DSGVTQTPKHLITATGQRVTLRCSPRSGDLSVYWYQQSLDQGLQFLIQYYNGEERAKGNILERFSAQQFPDLHSELNLSSLELGDSALYFCASSPRGRVETQYFGPGTRLLVL.